This T cell receptor (beta chain) derives from a study of T cells after posttransplantation cyclophosphamide. This clone was found once. Cyclophosphamide on days +3 and +4 followed busulfan-fludarabine conditioning and a marrow graft. Clones were read by immunoSEQ multiplex PCR, and TCRdb kept only the in-frame ones, dropping some. The sample has 8,000 to 9,500 clones; 90% are singletons. This CDR3 has 11 residues. The V and J ends lost 6 bases and 4 bases respectively, with 4 bases between them. Germline lookup yields CDR1 ENHRY and CDR2 SYGVKD. The source material was CD4+ T cells sorted from blood, sampled approximately 190 weeks after allogeneic stem cell transplant with posttransplant cyclophosphamide. The sequence derives from a female patient aged 45 to 65 who received an allogeneic stem cell transplant from a related donor, was CMV-positive, and had no GVHD. Some T cells may have originated in the graft donor. The chain employs TRBV10-3 and TRBJ2-1; D not resolved. The CDR3: CAISQYNEQFF. In DNA form, the CDR3 reads TGTGCCATCAGCCAGTACAATGAGCAGTTCTTC.